The present T cell receptor beta chain was sequenced within a study of CD8 T cells in ankylosing spondylitis. As for this clonotype: Its antigen is not known.

Trimming removed 7 bases from V and 2 bases from J; junction bases left unmatched: 14. The length of the CDR3 is 17 residues. Germline V gene data show CDR1 as SEHNR and CDR2 as FQNEAQ (reference sequence). Using quantitative 5'-RACE with molecular barcodes, the authors made TCR beta libraries. TCRdb fed the 5' RACE reads into MiXCR, producing one record per CDR3 protein. The repertoire holds around 770,000 distinct CDR3 sequences, with approximately 10% as singletons. Findings and caveats of the study: Roughly eight highly homologous variants made up a TCR beta motif, and this motif appeared characteristic of ankylosing spondylitis blood. Those disease-linked clones were CD8+; they were also relatively rare in peripheral blood. Some of the motif variants had earlier been found in reactive arthritis patients' fluid and blood.

The chain recombines TRBV7-9 with TRBJ1-3; 7 positions agree with TRBD1. The sequence was collected from a male donor with ankylosing spondylitis. Sequenced sample: blood, either unsorted or a sorted T cell fraction (not recorded which). In DNA, the CDR3 is TGTGCCAGCACCCCTCCGAGGGGGCCGCATGCTGGAAACACCATATATTTT. Protein: CASTPPRGPHAGNTIYF. Supplemented by reference TRBV7-9 and TRBJ1-3, the full variable domain reads DTGVSQNPRHKITKRGQNVTFRCDPISEHNRLYWYRQTLGQGPEFLTYFQNEAQLEKSRLLSDRFSAERPKGSFSTLEIQRTEQGDSAMYLCASTPPRGPHAGNTIYFGEGSWLTVV.